The clone carrying this TCR beta chain was seen only a few times. The data derive from a study of technical replicates of blood from several donors. The germline gives CDR1 MDHEN, CDR2 SYDVKM. Between the trimmed V and J ends, which lost 7 bases and 3 bases, there was a span of 12 bases. The CDR3 runs 13 residues. Method: immunoSEQ multiplex PCR; TCRdb's copy keeps in-frame clones and lacks some. The sample lists tens of thousands of clones, just over 95% occurring once. The sample consisted of T cells isolated from PBMCs. The sequence came from a human donor in good health. The chain links TRBV28 to TRBJ1-2; D unclear. The CDR3 DNA sequence: TGTGCCAGCAATCCATCTACGGACTATGGCTACACCTTC. As protein: CASNPSTDYGYTF.